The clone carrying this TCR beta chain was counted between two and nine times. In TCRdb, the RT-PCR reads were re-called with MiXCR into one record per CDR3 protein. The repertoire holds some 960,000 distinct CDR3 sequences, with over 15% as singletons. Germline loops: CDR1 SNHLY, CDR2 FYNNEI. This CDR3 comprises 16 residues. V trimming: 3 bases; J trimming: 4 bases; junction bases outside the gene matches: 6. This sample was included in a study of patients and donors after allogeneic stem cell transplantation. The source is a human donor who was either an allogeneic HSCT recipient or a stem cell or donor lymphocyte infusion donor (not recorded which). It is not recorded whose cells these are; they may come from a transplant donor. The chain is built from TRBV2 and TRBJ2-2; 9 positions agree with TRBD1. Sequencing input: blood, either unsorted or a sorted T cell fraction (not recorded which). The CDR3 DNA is TGTGCCAGCAGTGACTCCGTGACAGGGGGCACCGGGGAGCTGTTTTTT. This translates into CASSDSVTGGTGELFF.